The source of this T cell receptor (beta chain) is a study of blood T cell repertoires in COVID-19. Overall study: The samples span acute and convalescent COVID-19 from the United States, Italy and Spain. T cells, B-cell-depleted T cells, or PBMCs supplied cDNA or gDNA.

In germline, CDR1 is SGHAT, CDR2 FQNNGV. CDR3 length: 16 amino acids. V gave up 2 bases and J gave up 7 bases; unmatched junction bases: 10. As handled by the study authors: Estimates of nucleated cell counts were drawn from the amplification of reference gene primers. Sequencing was performed with immunoSEQ multiplex PCR; in TCRdb, only in-frame clones are kept and a portion is missing. V, J and clone size were drawn from that table, and D and trimming were deduced from the DNA. Altogether 57,000 or so clones are present, less than 85% being singletons, with the ten largest covering 18%. Specimen: peripheral blood. The V and J genes are TRBV11-2 and TRBJ2-2; TRBD2 matches 7 bases. The TCR sequence derives from a man in his sixties with acute or convalescent COVID-19. The CDR3, as DNA: TGTGCCAGCAGCTTATTGGGGGAGGGCCGCGGCGGGGAGCTGTTTTTT. It encodes CASSLLGEGRGGELFF. The full variable domain, with the rest looked up from reference TRBV11-2 and TRBJ2-2, is EAGVAQSPRYKIIEKRQSVAFWCNPISGHATLYWYQQILGQGPKLLIQFQNNGVVDDSQLPKDRFSAERLKGVDSTLKIQPAKLEDSAVYLCASSLLGEGRGGELFFGEGSRLTVL.